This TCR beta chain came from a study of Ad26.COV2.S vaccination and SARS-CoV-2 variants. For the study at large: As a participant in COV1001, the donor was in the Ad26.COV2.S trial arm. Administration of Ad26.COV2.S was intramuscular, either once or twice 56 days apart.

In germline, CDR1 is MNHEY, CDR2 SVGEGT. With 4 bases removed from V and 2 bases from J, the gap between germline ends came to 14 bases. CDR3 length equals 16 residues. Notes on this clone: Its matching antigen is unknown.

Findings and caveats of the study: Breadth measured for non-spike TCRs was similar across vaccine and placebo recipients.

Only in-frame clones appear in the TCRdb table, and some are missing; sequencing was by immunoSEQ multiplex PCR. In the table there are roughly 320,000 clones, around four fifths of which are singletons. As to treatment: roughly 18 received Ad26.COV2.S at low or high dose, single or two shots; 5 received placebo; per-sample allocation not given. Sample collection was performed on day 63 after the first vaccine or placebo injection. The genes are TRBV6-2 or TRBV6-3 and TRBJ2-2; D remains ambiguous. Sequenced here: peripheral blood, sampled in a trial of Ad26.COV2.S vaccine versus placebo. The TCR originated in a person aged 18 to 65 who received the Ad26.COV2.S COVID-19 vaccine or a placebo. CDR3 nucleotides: TGTGCCAGCAGTTCCCGACCAATGTCAAACACCGGGGAGCTGTTTTTT. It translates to CASSSRPMSNTGELFF.